The present T cell receptor beta chain was sequenced within a study of blood T cell repertoires in COVID-19. Study at large: PBMCs, B-cell-depleted T cells, or T cells provided the cDNA or gDNA that made up the material.

Per the original data handling: For nucleated cells, counts were estimated from reference gene primer amplification. Only in-frame clones appear in the TCRdb table, and some are missing; sequencing was by immunoSEQ multiplex PCR. V and J calls and clone size are as listed in that table; D and trimming were resolved from the DNA. Of about 160,000 clones in the sample, roughly 85% were seen once. V was clipped by 6 bases and J by 0 bases, with 12 bases between them. This CDR3 is built from 15 residues. The V gene's germline CDR1 is MNHEY and CDR2 SMNVEV (reference sequence). This clone was counted a few times. The sample contains more than one DNA sequence encoding this CDR3.

The sequenced sample consisted of peripheral blood. The rearrangement uses TRBV27 and TRBJ1-3, with D possibly matching TRBD1 (6 bases). The sequence derives from a human donor with acute or convalescent COVID-19. The donor label of this sample is uncertain. The CDR3 nucleotides are TGTGCCAGCAGCCTACAGGGTACCTCTGGAAACACCATATATTTT. It translates to CASSLQGTSGNTIYF.